The 24 T cell receptor beta chains below come from one sample, sequenced in a study of T cell responses to AZD1222 COVID-19 vaccine. Sequencing used immunoSEQ multiplex PCR; TCRdb keeps in-frame clones, though not all of them. This sample has some 130,000 clones; over 80% occur once, and the top ten carry approximately 6.8%. This specimen was peripheral blood, taken 28 days after the second AZD1222 dose. The receptor source for this set is an adult who received the AZD1222 COVID-19 vaccine.

The genes are TRBV7-2 and TRBJ1-2; D is unresolved. The CDR3 contains 15 residues. With 1 base removed from V and 7 bases from J, the gap between germline ends came to 16 bases. Germline CDR1 is SGHTA and CDR2 is FQGNSA. CDR3 bases: TGTGCCAGCAGCTTAGTCAGAACCACGAAAGGTGGCTACACCTTC. Translating gives CASSLVRTTKGGYTF.

This clone was counted a few times. The chain employs TRBV27 and TRBJ1-2; no reliable D call. The germline V gene encodes CDR1 MNHEY and CDR2 SMNVEV (reference sequence). This CDR3 is built from 13 residues. Trimming removed 1 base from V and 5 bases from J, with 8 bases in between. CDR3 sequence reads: CASSLFPDYGYTF. DNA of the CDR3: TGTGCCAGCAGTTTATTCCCAGATTATGGCTACACCTTC.

The chain combines TRBV5-8 with TRBJ1-3; no firm D call. V dropped 2 bases and J dropped 3 bases, with 9 bases sitting between them. This CDR3 contains 14 residues. The V gene's germline CDR1 is SGHTS and CDR2 YDEGEE. DNA of the CDR3: TGTGCCAGCAGCTTTGGCAGACTTGGAAACACCATATATTTT. Translation: CASSFGRLGNTIYF.

The chain is built from TRBV5-4 and TRBJ2-1; D may be TRBD1 or TRBD2 (5 bases each). Germline lookup yields CDR1 SGHNT and CDR2 YYREEE (reference sequence). Deletions cut 0 bases from V and 7 bases from J, with 5 bases between. There are 12 residues in the CDR3. CDR3 sequence: CASSLGGNEQFF. The CDR3 nucleotides are TGTGCCAGCAGCTTGGGGGGGAATGAGCAGTTCTTC.

The V and J genes are TRBV27 and TRBJ1-2, with 9 nucleotides matching TRBD1. From germline, CDR1 is MNHEY and CDR2 SMNVEV (reference sequence). CDR3 length: 13 residues. The ends lost 2 bases at V and 7 bases at J; junction bases unmatched: 2. DNA for the CDR3: TGTGCCAGCAGTTTAGGACAGGGGAGTGGCTACACCTTC. This translates into CASSLGQGSGYTF.

Sample share makes this clone large. Other DNA sequences in the sample encode the same CDR3. The genes are TRBV3-1 (or the pseudogene TRBV3-2) and TRBJ2-7; a possible D gene is TRBD1 (6 bases). Trimming removed 6 bases from V and 2 bases from J, with 11 bases in between. This CDR3 spans 13 amino acids. Looked up from germline, CDR1 is LGHDT and CDR2 is YNNKEL (reference sequence). The CDR3 here is CASSHRVPYEQYF. The CDR3 DNA sequence: TGTGCCAGCAGTCACAGGGTCCCCTACGAGCAGTACTTC.

The J gene is TRBJ2-7, the V gene TRBV5-1, with 10 nucleotides matching TRBD2. Germline values: CDR1 SGHRS, CDR2 YFSETQ. The ends lost 0 bases at V and 0 bases at J; junction bases unmatched: 3. This CDR3 has 16 amino acids. The CDR3 DNA reads TGCGCCAGCAGCTTGGCTAGCGGGGGTTACTCCTACGAGCAGTACTTC. The encoded protein is CASSLASGGYSYEQYF.

The V gene is TRBV10-3, the J gene TRBJ1-4; D remains unclear. Germline-derived CDR1 and CDR2 are ENHRY and SYGVKD. The V gene lost 10 bases and the J gene lost 4 bases, with 13 bases spanning the gap. The CDR3 totals 13 residues. CDR3 region: CATRDTYNEKLFF. The CDR3 coding sequence is TGTGCCACTCGGGATACCTATAATGAAAAACTGTTTTTT.

J is TRBJ2-1 and V is TRBV27, with a tentative D call TRBD2 (6 bases). V dropped 5 bases and J dropped 10 bases, with 18 bases sitting between them. The germline V gene has CDR1 MNHEY and CDR2 SMNVEV (reference sequence). This CDR3 has 14 amino acids. The CDR3 region is CASSMTLRRGEQFF. The CDR3 DNA reads as TGTGCCAGCAGTATGACCCTCCGGAGGGGAGAGCAGTTCTTC.

The chain is built from TRBV7-3 and TRBJ2-1; TRBD2 agrees at 8 bases. Germline CDR1 SGHTA, CDR2 FQGTGA. The CDR3 contains 15 residues. J gave up 9 bases and V 5 bases, and 12 bases lay outside the gene matches. The DNA for the CDR3 is TGTGCCAGCAGCCCGGCCGGGACTAGTTCCGCTGAGCAGTTCTTC. Its protein product is CASSPAGTSSAEQFF. The full variable domain, with the rest looked up from reference TRBV7-3 and TRBJ2-1, is GAGVSQTPSNKVTEKGKYVELRCDPISGHTALYWYRQSLGQGPEFLIYFQGTGAADDSGLPNDRFFAVRPEGSVSTLKIQRTERGDSAVYLCASSPAGTSSAEQFFGPGTRLTVL.

V and J are TRBV7-9 and TRBJ1-1, with D possibly TRBD1 on 5 matching bases. Germline lookup yields CDR1 SEHNR and CDR2 FQNEAQ (reference sequence). Trimming took off 5 bases at V and 5 bases at J, with 12 bases between the two ends. The CDR3 runs to 13 residues. Here the CDR3 DNA reads TGTGCCAGCAGCCTAGGGGATGGGACTGAAGCTTTCTTT. Amino acids: CASSLGDGTEAFF. Together with reference TRBV7-9 and TRBJ1-1, the CDR3 gives the full variable domain: DTGVSQNPRHKITKRGQNVTFRCDPISEHNRLYWYRQTLGQGPEFLTYFQNEAQLEKSRLLSDRFSAERPKGSFSTLEIQRTEQGDSAMYLCASSLGDGTEAFFGQGTRLTVV.

The chain uses TRBV5-1 and TRBJ1-4; 9 positions agree with TRBD1. V was pared by 5 bases and J by 8 bases, with 7 bases of the junction left unmatched. CDR1 is SGHRS, CDR2 YFSETQ, per germline. The length of the CDR3 is 14 residues. Here the CDR3 DNA reads TGCGCCAGCAGTTTGACAGGGGGACGCGAAAAACTGTTTTTT. This encodes CASSLTGGREKLFF.

V usage is TRBV7-2 and J usage is TRBJ1-3; 7 nucleotides match TRBD1. This CDR3 spans 15 amino acids. Per germline, CDR1 SGHTA and CDR2 FQGNSA. V lost 5 bases, J lost 4 bases, and 8 bases stayed unmatched. The CDR3 nucleotides read TGTGCCAGCAGCCCATCAGGGGGTGGGGGAAACACCATATATTTT. Residues: CASSPSGGGGNTIYF.

The CDR3, as DNA: TGTGCCAGCGGGGCCCGGGACACGGGAAGAGATACGCAGTATTTT. It yields the protein CASGARDTGRDTQYF. This chain links TRBV13 with TRBJ2-3, with a possible D match to TRBD1 (6 bases). The CDR3 covers 15 residues. Between the trimmed V and J ends, which lost 8 bases and 5 bases, there was a span of 20 bases. Germline CDR1 and CDR2: PRHDT and FYEKMQ (reference sequence).

The CDR3: CASSVERGGYGYTF. The CDR3 DNA sequence: TGTGCCAGCAGCGTAGAGAGGGGGGGCTATGGCTACACCTTC. The V call is TRBV9, the J call TRBJ1-2; D may be TRBD1 (6 bases). The CDR3 is 14 residues long. Trimming removed 0 bases from V and 4 bases from J, with 10 bases in between. Germline V gene lookup returns CDR1 SGDLS and CDR2 YYNGEE.

The chain combines TRBV7-2 with TRBJ1-1; possibly TRBD1 for D (6 bases). V shed 1 base and J shed 4 bases, with 13 bases lying between them. In germline, CDR1 is SGHTA, CDR2 FQGNSA. This CDR3 spans 15 amino acids. The CDR3 nucleotides are TGTGCCAGCAGCTTAGTCCCAGGGGTCCTCACTGAAGCTTTCTTT. As protein: CASSLVPGVLTEAFF.

The chain recombines TRBV19 with TRBJ1-5; the D is unclear. Trimming removed 1 base from V and 7 bases from J, with 8 bases in between. This CDR3 comprises 13 residues. Germline CDR1 and CDR2: LNHDA and SQIVND (reference sequence). For the CDR3, the DNA is TGTGCCAGTAGTATAGGAGAGGGCCAGCCCCAGCATTTT. This encodes CASSIGEGQPQHF.

The chain uses TRBV27 and TRBJ1-6; the match to TRBD1 covers 9 bases. The CDR3 runs to 16 residues. The J segment lost 11 bases and the V segment lost 6 bases, leaving 14 bases of the junction unmatched. Germline CDR1 is MNHEY and CDR2 is SMNVEV (reference sequence). CDR3 sequence (DNA): TGTGCCAGCAGCAAAAGCTACCGGGACAGGGTCCCACCCCTCCACTTT. This translates into CASSKSYRDRVPPLHF.

This clone appeared once. The genes are TRBV24-1 and TRBJ1-2; 8 positions agree with TRBD1. This CDR3 comprises 15 residues. The ends lost 4 bases at V and 5 bases at J; junction bases unmatched: 8. Per germline, CDR1 KGHDR and CDR2 SFDVKD. The CDR3, as DNA: TGTGCCACCAGTGACTCTACCAGGGGGCGGTATGGCTACACCTTC. It is translated as CATSDSTRGRYGYTF.

This clone has only a few counts. V and J are TRBV3-1 (or the pseudogene TRBV3-2) and TRBJ1-4; 9 nucleotides line up with TRBD1. CDR3 length: 15 residues. From germline, CDR1 is LGHDT and CDR2 YNNKEL (reference sequence). The junction had 7 bases not matched to a gene; V was cut back by 3 bases and J by 8 bases. The CDR3 DNA follows: TGTGCCAGCAGCCAGATGGGACAGGGTGAGGAAAAACTGTTTTTT. It encodes CASSQMGQGEEKLFF.

V gene TRBV4-3 combines with J gene TRBJ1-1; tentatively, D is TRBD1 (5 bases). Germline assignment: CDR1 LGHNA and CDR2 YSLEER. Trimming removed 1 base from V and 0 bases from J, with 15 bases in between. This CDR3 spans 17 amino acids. CDR3 coding DNA: TGCGCCAGCAGCCAAGGATACAAGACAGACCTGAACACTGAAGCTTTCTTT. Translated: CASSQGYKTDLNTEAFF.

A word on this clone: The conserved phenylalanine or tryptophan is not found at the CDR3 terminus, so this likely reflects a read error. The DNA is omitted, as the CDR3 cannot be located on it reliably, and the CDR3 follows TCRdb's listing. The V gene is TRBV4-2, the J gene TRBJ1-1. Per the germline V gene, CDR1 is LGHNA and CDR2 is YNFKEQ. From its first to its last residue, the CDR3 has 13 amino acids. Here the CDR3 reads CASSQGSERGLWL.

The chain employs TRBV7-9 and TRBJ1-1, with 8 positions matching TRBD1. Germline CDR1 and CDR2: SEHNR and FQNEAQ (reference sequence). The CDR3 is 14 residues long. With 4 bases clipped from V and 3 bases from J, the junction kept 4 bases outside the gene matches. The CDR3 sequence: CASSSGGRDTEAFF. CDR3 nucleotides: TGTGCCAGCAGCTCAGGGGGCAGGGACACTGAAGCTTTCTTT. The full variable domain, completed using reference TRBV7-9 and TRBJ1-1, is DTGVSQNPRHKITKRGQNVTFRCDPISEHNRLYWYRQTLGQGPEFLTYFQNEAQLEKSRLLSDRFSAERPKGSFSTLEIQRTEQGDSAMYLCASSSGGRDTEAFFGQGTRLTVV.

This chain joins TRBV2 and TRBJ1-1, with a tentative D call TRBD1 (6 bases). The CDR3 is 14 residues long. Trimming pared 10 bases from V and 1 base from J, leaving 16 bases between. From germline, CDR1 is SNHLY and CDR2 FYNNEI. CDR3 coding DNA: TGTGCCACAATCGTATTACAGGGGAACACTGAAGCTTTCTTT. Its translation is CATIVLQGNTEAFF. Drawing the rest from reference TRBV2 and TRBJ1-1, the complete variable domain is EPEVTQTPSHQVTQMGQEVILRCVPISNHLYFYWYRQILGQKVEFLVSFYNNEISEKSEIFDDQFSVERPDGSNFTLKIRSTKLEDSAMYFCATIVLQGNTEAFFGQGTRLTVV.